The rows below give T cell receptor beta chains drawn from one sample of a study of OX40 agonist ivuxolimab in advanced cancers. TCRdb's copy holds only in-frame clones and misses some; the assay was immunoSEQ multiplex PCR. Seen here are about 69,000 clones, 91% observed once, and the top ten hold 0.25% to 0.3%. The sample was CD4+ or CD8+ T cells sorted from blood, taken in a trial of the OX40 agonist ivuxolimab. Receptor source: an adult with an advanced solid tumor such as melanoma, head and neck, liver or kidney cancer. The conserved cysteine and the conserved F or W are not part of the CDR3 here. Each record gives: CDR3 length, V gene, J gene, CDR3 protein.

14	TRBV14	TRBJ2-7	ASSQLSAGGRYEQY
13	TRBV19	TRBJ2-2	ASSMLLDNTGELF
11	TRBV18	NA	ASSPDRNYEQY
16	TRBV5-1	TRBJ2-3	ASSLEASGSLVADTQY
12	TRBV9	TRBJ1-4	ASSVTGVNEKLF
13	TRBV7-9	TRBJ1-2	ASRADRGTNYGYT
14	TRBV18	TRBJ2-1	ASSPPARRPYNEQF
14	TRBV18	TRBJ1-4	ASSLDRVETNEKLF
11	TRBV28	TRBJ1-1	ASSMTGETEAF
9	TRBV28	TRBJ1-2	ASSLKTGYT
12	TRBV5-4	TRBJ2-5	ASSLGLAAETQY
15	TRBV29-1	TRBJ2-3	SVASLAGVGSTDTQY
12	TRBV7-8	TRBJ2-1	ASSLEFFGTGEF
11	TRBV10-1	TRBJ2-2	ASSEPRTGELF
13	TRBV30	TRBJ2-2	ACPVSGPTTGELF
12	TRBV7-2	TRBJ1-1	ASSLDYSTTEAF
14	TRBV5-6	TRBJ2-1	ASSFRTRLIYNEQF
12	TRBV7-9	TRBJ2-7	ASTLTVSPYEQY
13	TRBV19	TRBJ2-5	ASSMQGALQETQY
15	TRBV27	TRBJ1-6	ASSSGPTSSYNSPLH
13	TRBV19	TRBJ2-2	ASSIAGANTGELF
9	TRBV11-2	TRBJ2-1	ASSSRLEQF
12	TRBV5-4	TRBJ1-3	ASSLAFSGNTIY
9	TRBV30	TRBJ2-7	AWTGLHEQY
17	TRBV7-6	TRBJ2-1	ASSLIGTSGISSYNEQF
9	TRBV9	TRBJ1-2	ASSDSYGYA
10	TRBV2	TRBJ1-4	ASSLANRDVF
10	TRBV29-1	TRBJ2-1	SVRGSDNEQF
10	TRBV6-5	TRBJ1-2	ASSRTNYGYT
12	TRBV11-2	TRBJ2-5	ASSSRGLVETQY
11	TRBV30	TRBJ2-6	AWSFSGANVLT
11	TRBV2	TRBJ1-1	ASRGDRDTEAF
13	TRBV5-1	TRBJ2-3	ASSIGQGDTDTQY
12	TRBV5-1	TRBJ1-2	ASSLEGGDYGYT
13	TRBV18	TRBJ2-3	ASSPLQSSTDTQY
13	TRBV10-3	TRBJ2-3	AISPSGRAPDTQY
11	TRBV30	TRBJ1-1	AWRRQGWTEAF
13	TRBV7-2	TRBJ1-5	ASSRQVLSNQPQH
14	TRBV6-6	TRBJ2-3	ASSPHSGRGTDTQY
13	TRBV19	TRBJ2-3	ASSAKGQLADTQY
12	TRBV27	TRBJ2-7	ASSIRRTFYEQY
17	TRBV19	TRBJ2-6	ASSIWAGGLNPGANVLT
15	TRBV14	TRBJ2-2	ASSLRGGFTDTGELF
14	TRBV11-2	TRBJ1-1	ASSTPTGVGNTEAF
14	TRBV5-8	TRBJ2-1	ASSLDRAGGQNEQF
12	TRBV30	TRBJ2-1	AWSVPGVVNEQF
13	TRBV12-5	TRBJ2-7	ASALNSNGPYEQY
13	TRBV6-5	TRBJ1-1	ASSYEDRWSTEAF
12	TRBV5-1	TRBJ2-2	ASSLQGSTGELF
13	TRBV6-1	TRBJ2-1	ASSPTVSSYNEQF
13	TRBV4-1	TRBJ1-4	ASSNRGAPNEKLF
12	TRBV19	TRBJ2-1	ASSTGLKGNEQF
10	TRBV5-4	TRBJ1-2	ASSLDVRGYT
13	TRBV2	TRBJ2-1	ASSDRGIGLNEQF
10	TRBV16	TRBJ1-2	ASSQQGRGYT
11	TRBV10-1	TRBJ2-1	ASSESMVTSLI